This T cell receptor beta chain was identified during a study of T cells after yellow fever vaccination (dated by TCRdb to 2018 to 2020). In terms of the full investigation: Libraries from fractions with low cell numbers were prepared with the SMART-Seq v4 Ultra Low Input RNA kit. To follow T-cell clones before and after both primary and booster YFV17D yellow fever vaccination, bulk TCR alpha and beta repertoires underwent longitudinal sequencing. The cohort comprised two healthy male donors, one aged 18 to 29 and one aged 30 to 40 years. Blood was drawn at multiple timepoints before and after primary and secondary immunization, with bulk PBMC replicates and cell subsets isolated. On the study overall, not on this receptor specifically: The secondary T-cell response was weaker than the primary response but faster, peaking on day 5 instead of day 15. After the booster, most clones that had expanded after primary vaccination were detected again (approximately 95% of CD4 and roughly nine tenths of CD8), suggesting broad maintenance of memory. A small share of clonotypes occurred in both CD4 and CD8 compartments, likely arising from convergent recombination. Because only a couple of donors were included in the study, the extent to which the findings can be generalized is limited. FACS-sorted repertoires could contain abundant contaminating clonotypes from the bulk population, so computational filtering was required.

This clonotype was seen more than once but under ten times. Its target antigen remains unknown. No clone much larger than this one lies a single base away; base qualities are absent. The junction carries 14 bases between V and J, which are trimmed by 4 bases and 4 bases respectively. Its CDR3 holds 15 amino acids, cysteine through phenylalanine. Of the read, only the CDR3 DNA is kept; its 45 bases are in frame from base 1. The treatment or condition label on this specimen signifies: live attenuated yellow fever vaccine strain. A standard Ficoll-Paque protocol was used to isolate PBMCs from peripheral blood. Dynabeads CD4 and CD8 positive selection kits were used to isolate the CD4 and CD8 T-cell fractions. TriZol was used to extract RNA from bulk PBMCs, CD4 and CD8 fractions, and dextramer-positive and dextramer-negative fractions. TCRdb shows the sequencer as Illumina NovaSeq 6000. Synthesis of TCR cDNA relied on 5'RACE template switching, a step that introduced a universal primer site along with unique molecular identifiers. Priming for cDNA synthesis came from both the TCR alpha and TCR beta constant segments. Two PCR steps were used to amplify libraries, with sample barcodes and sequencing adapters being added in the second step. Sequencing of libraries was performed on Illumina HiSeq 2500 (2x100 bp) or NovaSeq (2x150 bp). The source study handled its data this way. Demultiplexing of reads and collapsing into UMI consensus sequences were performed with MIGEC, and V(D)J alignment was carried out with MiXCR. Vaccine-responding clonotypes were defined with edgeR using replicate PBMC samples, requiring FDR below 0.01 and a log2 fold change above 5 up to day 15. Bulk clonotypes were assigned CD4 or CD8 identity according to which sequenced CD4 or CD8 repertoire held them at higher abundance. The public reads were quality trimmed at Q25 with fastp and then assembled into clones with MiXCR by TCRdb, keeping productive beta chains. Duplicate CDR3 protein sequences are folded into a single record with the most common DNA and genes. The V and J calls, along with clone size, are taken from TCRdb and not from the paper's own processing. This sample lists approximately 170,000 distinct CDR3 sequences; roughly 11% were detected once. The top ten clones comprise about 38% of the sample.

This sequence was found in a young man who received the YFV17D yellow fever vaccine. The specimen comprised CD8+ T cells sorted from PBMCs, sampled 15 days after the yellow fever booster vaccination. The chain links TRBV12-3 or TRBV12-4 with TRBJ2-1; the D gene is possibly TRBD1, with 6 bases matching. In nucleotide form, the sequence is TGTGCCAGCAGTTACAGTGTACAGGGTTACAATGAGCAGTTCTTC. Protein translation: CASSYSVQGYNEQFF.